This TCR beta chain was captured by sequencing in a study of cytomegalovirus exposure and HLA in healthy donors (dated by TCRdb to about 2017). Turning to the overall study: An earlier analysis of roughly 500 of the donors reported 250 to 350 Gb of sequence data and 90 million to 120 million unique TCR beta sequences obtained from roughly 170 million T cells. About 330 gigabases of sequencing data and approximately 92 million unique TCR sequences made up an early release that covered nearly 650 HLA-typed donors. The genetic ancestry cluster associated with self-reported Caucasian donors included 81% of the roughly 390 genotyped donors. The study aimed to test whether cataloging public T cell receptors could reveal signatures of past pathogen exposure. Using immunosequencing, the study profiled T cell repertoires from around 680 subjects and related those repertoires to cytomegalovirus serostatus. In addition to the first cohort of roughly 700 subjects, a separate validation cohort of 130 or so different subjects was used. High-throughput TCR immunosequencing, statistical association of individual TCRs with disease status, and machine learning were combined to predict cytomegalovirus infection status. A later analysis re-analyzed previously published TCR beta repertoires from 666 donors and added high-resolution HLA genotyping to study TCR occurrence patterns. In the later analysis, no new phenotypic data were used to find candidate immune exposures; instead, reliance was placed on TCR beta sequences and their occurrence across donors. In an earlier analysis of more than 550 of the donors, high-throughput TCR beta sequencing was used to judge whether each TCR beta V gene segment behaved as functional or pseudogenic. Donor age, sex, ethnicity and CMV serostatus were collected together with the repertoire data. In a later genetic analysis, genome-wide SNP genotypes for about 65% of the roughly 700 donors were used, and that subset was treated as a discovery cohort. Every repertoire in the discovery cohort had been generated on one and the same sequencing platform. HLA typing covered class I and class II loci at four-digit resolution. The number of donors typed differed by locus, with about 620-630 for A, B, C, DRB1 and DQB1, roughly 550 for DQA1, 600 to 610 for DPA1, and about 450 for DPB1. Because of strong linkage in the cohort, five DR-DQ haplotypes were treated as single units for association and clustering. Among 398 genotyped donors of the cohort, an average of about 220,000 unique TCR beta nucleotide sequences was sequenced per donor, of which about 18% were non-productive.

Spanning cysteine to phenylalanine, the CDR3 consists of 13 amino acids. The only DNA kept is the CDR3, 39 bases in frame from the first base. Clipping removes 2 bases from V and 3 bases from J, with 1 as the unmatched junction base count. Via the germline V gene, CDR1 is SGHRS and CDR2 YFSETQ. Results the study describes overall, beyond this receptor: Several of the top co-occurrence clusters appeared to be linked to parvovirus B19, influenza, CMV and Epstein-Barr virus, according to a later analysis. Because counts were too low, some 16 rarely observed V segments, including chromosome 9 orphons, were excluded from the earlier analysis of roughly 580 of the donors. In an earlier analysis of approximately 600 of the donors, most TCR beta V segments were observed in productive rearrangements about 87% or about 30% of the time, broadly matching IMGT annotations. Specific HLA alleles were associated with roughly 16,000 TCR beta sequences at a false discovery rate of 0.05 in a later analysis. Most TCR sequences were seen in very few donors, while some public TCRs were found in many individuals. The study listed 170 or so TCR beta chains as associated with cytomegalovirus. In this cohort, only TCR beta chains were sequenced, and detectable features were limited by the absence of alpha or paired-chain data. Assigning TCR associations to individual alleles was difficult when HLA alleles, especially DR and DQ, strongly co-occurred. Three of the identified cytomegalovirus-associated TCR beta chains were confirmed in vitro to be specific for cytomegalovirus antigens. Linkage disequilibrium might explain the correlated functional status among segregating V segments, but an unknown experimental factor could not be excluded. In a later analysis, TCR association rates were found to vary across HLA loci, with the most associated TCRs seen for DRB1 alleles and the fewest for HLA-C alleles. The 87-base-pair reads could not distinguish some IMGT-functional V segments, including TRBV6-2 and TRBV6-3, so those segments were excluded. The presence/absence analyses assumed that sequencing depth was roughly uniform across donors, and that assumption may not be true. In a later analysis, most CMV-associated TCR beta chains were found to appear HLA-restricted, with HLA associations seemingly driven largely by CMV exposure. V-gene and J-gene trimming of TCR beta chains was associated with a missense DCLRE1C variant in a later genetic analysis, and the association was replicated in an independent cohort. Because some donors lacked HLA typing at each locus, the association tests relied only on the typed subset. A group of highly shared sequence variants was considered likely to be a technical artifact of the sequencing pipeline. Compared with equally common non-associated chains, HLA-associated TCR beta chains in a later analysis were more clonally expanded and had lower generation probabilities. CMV serostatus was the only immune exposure information available for the cohort. A further reported finding was that TCR beta sequences accurately predicted the HLA-A and HLA-B alleles for most subjects in the first cohort. The classifier was reported to diagnose cytomegalovirus status with high specificity and sensitivity in both the original and validation cohorts. A later genetic analysis reported fewer N-insertions in productive TCRs among donors in an Asian-associated ancestry cluster than the roughly 720-donor mean. According to the authors, the approach could potentially be generalized to other disease states and immunological phenotypes.

The cohort comprised around 700 healthy bone marrow donors. At the time of sampling, every cohort member was nominally healthy, though immune exposures that went unrecorded were likely present. The donor was CMV seronegative and belonged to the group of under 400 seronegative cohort members. Every donor gave a peripheral blood sample, and the peripheral blood mononuclear cells from that sample were used for TCR beta sequencing. Genomic DNA was extracted from the blood cell samples with the Qiagen DNeasy Blood Extraction Kit. A word on this clone: It has no known antigen specificity. Qualities for individual bases were not recorded, and no much larger clone is one base off.

Libraries were made using the immunoSEQ multiplex PCR assay. A mixture of 60 forward primers for TCR Vbeta segments and 13 reverse primers for TCR Jbeta segments was used in the multiplex PCR. Amplification of the CDR3 region of rearranged TCR beta genes was performed with a multiplex PCR assay on genomic DNA. Amplified TCR beta libraries were sequenced as 87-base-pair reads on the Illumina HiSeq System. The source study handled its data this way. Across the 670 or so repertoires, a later analysis counted 80 million or so unique TCR beta chains, approximately 10 million of which were shared by at least two donors. Raw reads were error-corrected and collapsed into unique sequences with a nearest-neighbor algorithm that merged closely related sequences to remove PCR and sequencing errors. CDR3 sequences were aligned to IMGT reference sequences to assign V, D and J gene segments. Each retained sequence needed at least a six-nucleotide match to both a V gene segment and a J gene segment. A rearrangement was called productive if the CDR3 had no stop codons and remained in frame with V and J, and every other rearrangement was called non-productive. CDR3 was defined according to IMGT convention as the region running from the second conserved V-encoded cysteine to the conserved J-encoded phenylalanine. The earlier analysis of some 580 of the donors excluded any sequence lacking an unambiguous match to a single V gene segment. In an earlier analysis of 450 to 750 of the donors, a V segment was called functional when productive rearrangements were above 56.7%, and segregating when the standard deviation between donors exceeded 5%. To diagnose cytomegalovirus status from the catalog of TCR beta chain sequences, a statistical classification framework was built. In a later analysis, V and J genes were assigned by comparing TCR nucleotide sequences against IMGT/GENE-DB human TR gene sequences. Using the TCRdist pipeline, a later analysis assigned CDR3 sequences along with most-parsimonious VDJ recombination scenarios. In a later analysis, each TCR beta chain was defined by its CDR3 amino acid sequence together with its V-gene family, and reads lacking a unique V-gene family were excluded. In a later analysis, approximately 590 highly shared, low-generation-probability nucleotide sequences were removed to address suspected cross-contamination and a sequencing artifact. In a later analysis, a clonal expansion index was calculated for each public chain from normalized within-repertoire ranks of inferred template counts. A later analysis computed generation probabilities with a VDJ recombination model fitted to out-of-frame rearrangements, and checked the results against IGoR. In a later analysis, hypergeometric tests were used to score TCR-TCR, TCR-HLA and TCR-CMV co-occurrence, with a repertoire-size bias correction applied to TCR pairs. In a later analysis, false discovery rates were estimated by permuting HLA or CMV assignments 20 times. In a later analysis, co-occurring TCRs were grouped using DBSCAN, with TCRdist sequence similarity added in when clustering inside HLA-allele-positive subsets. For co-occurrence clustering, repertoires with fewer than 30,000 or more than 120,000 public chains were excluded, along with five repertoires with anomalous nucleotide sharing. TCRdb mirrors the immuneACCESS table, restricted to in-frame sequences. Some clones are absent from its copies; in checked studies, under half trace to an unresolved V gene, and the reason for the others is unknown. Clonal size and the V and J genes are those of that table, whereas D and trimming came from the DNA. The sample data list approximately 110,000 clones, and around 80% of these were observed just once. The leading ten clones occupy approximately 0.99% of the sample.

Rearrangement joined TRBV5-1 to TRBJ2-5; the central 7 bases match TRBD1. The source is a woman aged 25-40 years in good health and CMV-seronegative. The specimen was PBMCs. The nucleotide sequence reads as follows: TGCGCCAGCAGCTTAGGGACAGAAGAGACCCAGTACTTC. This yields the protein CASSLGTEETQYF. The CDR3, completed at both ends by the reference TRBV5-1 and TRBJ2-5 genes, gives the full variable domain KAGVTQTPRYLIKTRGQQVTLSCSPISGHRSVSWYQQTPGQGLQFLFEYFSETQRNKGNFPGRFSGRQFSNSRSEMNVSTLELGDSALYLCASSLGTEETQYFGPGTRLLVL.